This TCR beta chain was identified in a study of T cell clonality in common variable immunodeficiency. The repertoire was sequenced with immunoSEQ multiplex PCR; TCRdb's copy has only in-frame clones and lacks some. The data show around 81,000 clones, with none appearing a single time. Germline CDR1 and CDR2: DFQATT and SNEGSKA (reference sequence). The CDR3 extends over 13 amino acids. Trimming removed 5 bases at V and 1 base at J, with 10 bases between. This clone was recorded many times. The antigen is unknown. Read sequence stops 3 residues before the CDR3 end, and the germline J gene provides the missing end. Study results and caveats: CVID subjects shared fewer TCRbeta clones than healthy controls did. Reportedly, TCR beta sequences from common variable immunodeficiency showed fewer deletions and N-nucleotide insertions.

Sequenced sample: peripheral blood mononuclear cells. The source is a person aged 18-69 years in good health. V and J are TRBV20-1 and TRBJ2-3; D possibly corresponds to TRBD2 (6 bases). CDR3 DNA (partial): TGCAGTGCTTGGCCTAGCGGCACAGATACG. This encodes CSAWPSGTDT. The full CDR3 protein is CSAWPSGTDTQYF.